One sample yielded the 24 T cell receptor beta chains listed below, sequenced in a study of vaccination and CD4 T cells after COVID-19. This sample's treatment: approximately nine-day PBMC culture with coronavirus spike peptide pools or control peptides (ViraFEST assay). For these receptors, no antigen is known. Oncomine TCR Beta short-read sequencing was applied to DNA from cultured CD4+ T cells. TCRdb re-called the PCR reads with MiXCR, one entry per CDR3 protein. The data hold approximately 15,000 distinct CDR3 sequences, with under 55% observed a single time. The specimen was CD4+ T cells from blood, cultured in vitro, collected before SARS-CoV-2 vaccination. The receptors here all came from a human donor who received a COVID-19 vaccine.

This clonotype was detected a few times. The chain uses TRBV30 and TRBJ1-6; D remains unclear. This CDR3 has 12 residues. Trimming left V 3 bases short and J 10 bases short, with 10 bases between. Germline values: CDR1 GTSNPN, CDR2 SVGIG (reference sequence). The CDR3 bases are TGTGCCTGGAGACACAGAGCCTCACCCCTCCACTTT. It yields the protein CAWRHRASPLHF.

The chain has TRBV7-3 and TRBJ2-5; 7 bases map to TRBD2. V gave up 2 bases and J gave up 3 bases; unmatched junction bases: 6. The CDR3 runs 15 residues. Germline V lookup: CDR1 SGHTA, CDR2 FQGTGA. The CDR3 loop reads CASSLQASGEETQYF. The CDR3 DNA reads TGTGCCAGCAGCTTACAGGCTAGCGGAGAAGAGACCCAGTACTTC. Looking up the rest from reference TRBV7-3 and TRBJ2-5 gives the full variable domain: GAGVSQTPSNKVTEKGKYVELRCDPISGHTALYWYRQSLGQGPEFLIYFQGTGAADDSGLPNDRFFAVRPEGSVSTLKIQRTERGDSAVYLCASSLQASGEETQYFGPGTRLLVL.

The chain has TRBV7-3 and TRBJ2-7; a possible D gene is TRBD1 (6 bases). The germline gives CDR1 SGHTA, CDR2 FQGTGA. The CDR3 consists of 14 residues. The V gene lost 5 bases and the J gene lost 7 bases, with 18 bases spanning the gap. The CDR3 bases are TGTGCCAGCAGCCCCAGGGGATCAGCCTTGGAGCAGTACTTC. Amino acids: CASSPRGSALEQYF.

This chain links TRBV7-9 with TRBJ1-1; no clear D. The V end lost 5 bases, the J end lost 6 bases, and 16 bases lay between the germline ends. Per the germline V gene, CDR1 is SEHNR and CDR2 is FQNEAQ (reference sequence). This CDR3 is 14 amino acids long. For the CDR3, the DNA is TGTGCCAGCAGCGTCAAATACAAGTACGCTGAAGCTTTCTTT. The encoded protein is CASSVKYKYAEAFF.

V is TRBV5-1 and J is TRBJ2-3; 11 positions match TRBD2. This CDR3 is built from 16 residues. J lost 1 base, V lost 6 bases, and 7 bases had no gene match. The V gene's germline CDR1 is SGHRS and CDR2 YFSETQ. CDR3 DNA sequence: TGCGCCAGCAAAACTAGCGGGGGCCCCGGCACAGATACGCAGTATTTT. It codes for CASKTSGGPGTDTQYF.

The chain recombines TRBV30 with TRBJ2-7; no definite D call. The germline CDR1 and CDR2 sequences are GTSNPN and SVGIG (reference sequence). The V end lost 0 bases, the J end lost 4 bases, and 10 bases lay between the germline ends. The CDR3 has 13 residues. The CDR3 loop is CAWSVGGWYEQYF. CDR3 nucleotides: TGTGCCTGGAGTGTAGGTGGCTGGTACGAGCAGTACTTC.

The sample holds a few counts of this clonotype. V and J are TRBV20-1 and TRBJ1-5; D not resolved. The CDR3 has 15 residues. Per the germline V gene, CDR1 is DFQATT and CDR2 is SNEGSKA (reference sequence). Trimming pared 0 bases from V and 0 bases from J, leaving 9 bases between. CDR3 amino acids: CSAREPGNSNQPQHF. CDR3 bases: TGCAGTGCTAGAGAGCCGGGGAATAGCAATCAGCCCCAGCATTTT.

V and J are TRBV6-5 and TRBJ2-7; the match to TRBD1 covers 7 bases. The CDR3 has 15 amino acids. Germline V gene data show CDR1 as MNHEY and CDR2 as SVGAGI. The J segment lost 2 bases and the V segment lost 0 bases, leaving 4 bases of the junction unmatched. CDR3 in amino acids: CASSYSRQGTYEQYF. The CDR3 nucleotides read TGTGCCAGCAGTTACTCAAGACAGGGCACCTACGAGCAGTACTTC.

The chain links TRBV6-1 to TRBJ1-5; no clear D. The CDR3 contains 13 residues. Looked up from germline, CDR1 is MNHNS and CDR2 is SASEGT. Trimming shortened V by 5 bases and J by 5 bases, and 10 bases separated the two germline ends. CDR3 sequence reads: CASSPHTHQPQHF. The CDR3 DNA reads TGTGCCAGCAGTCCGCATACCCATCAGCCCCAGCATTTT.

There are a few counts of this clonotype. The chain has TRBV7-9 and TRBJ2-5; possibly TRBD1 for D (6 bases). The CDR3 consists of 16 residues. The V gene's germline CDR1 is SEHNR and CDR2 FQNEAQ (reference sequence). V was trimmed by 5 bases and J by 5 bases, leaving 21 bases between them. The CDR3 is CASSLAVAGAGETQYF. CDR3 sequence (DNA): TGTGCCAGCAGCCTGGCCGTGGCAGGGGCTGGGGAGACCCAGTACTTC. The full variable domain, in which reference TRBV7-9 and TRBJ2-5 provide the parts outside the CDR3, is DTGVSQNPRHKITKRGQNVTFRCDPISEHNRLYWYRQTLGQGPEFLTYFQNEAQLEKSRLLSDRFSAERPKGSFSTLEIQRTEQGDSAMYLCASSLAVAGAGETQYFGPGTRLLVL.

The V call is TRBV6-1, the J call TRBJ1-5; maybe TRBD1 (6 bases). Germline values: CDR1 MNHNS, CDR2 SASEGT. V shed 4 bases and J shed 0 bases, with 16 bases lying between them. This CDR3 contains 17 residues. CDR3 DNA sequence: TGTGCCAGCAGTGTCACCTCGGACAGTTATAGCAATCAGCCCCAGCATTTT. This codes for CASSVTSDSYSNQPQHF.

V usage is TRBV11-2 and J usage is TRBJ1-6, with 10 bases identical to TRBD1. The germline CDR1 and CDR2 sequences are SGHAT and FQNNGV. The CDR3 has 18 amino acids. The trim removed 1 base at V and 0 bases at J, leaving 3 bases unmatched. The CDR3, as DNA: TGTGCCAGCAGCTTAGGGACAGGGGGTGTCTCCTATAATTCACCCCTCCACTTT. It is translated as CASSLGTGGVSYNSPLHF.

The chain has TRBV14 and TRBJ2-7, with 13 bases matching TRBD2. Per germline, CDR1 SGHDN and CDR2 FVKESK. The CDR3 has 20 residues. Germline trimming cut 1 base from V and 0 bases from J; bases unmatched to any gene: 12. As DNA, the CDR3 is TGTGCCAGCAGCCAAGGACCCTCCGGGACTAGCGGGGAGTACTCCTACGAGCAGTACTTC. It specifies CASSQGPSGTSGEYSYEQYF. The full variable domain, with the rest looked up from reference TRBV14 and TRBJ2-7, is EAGVTQFPSHSVIEKGQTVTLRCDPISGHDNLYWYRRVMGKEIKFLLHFVKESKQDESGMPNNRFLAERTGGTYSTLKVQPAELEDSGVYFCASSQGPSGTSGEYSYEQYFGPGTRLTVT.

With respect to this clonotype: The junction departs from germline at one end; a sequencing error may be responsible. This rearrangement joins TRBV9 to TRBJ1-3; D ambiguous. The CDR3 is made up of 13 amino acids. Germline V gives CDR1 SGDLS, CDR2 YYNGEE. The CDR3: CASRREYGNTIYF. The CDR3 DNA reads as TGTGCGAGCAGGCGGGAGTATGGAAACACCATATATTTT.

The V and J genes are TRBV20-1 and TRBJ2-3, with D unresolved. Germline V gene lookup returns CDR1 DFQATT and CDR2 SNEGSKA (reference sequence). The CDR3 sequence is 14 residues long. Trimming took off 2 bases at V and 1 base at J, with 10 bases between the two ends. CDR3: CSARKTGRTDTQYF. CDR3 coding DNA: TGCAGTGCTAGAAAAACGGGCCGCACAGATACGCAGTATTTT.

The chain links TRBV6-1 to TRBJ2-3, with TRBD1 identical over 8 bases. After removal of 11 bases from V and 1 base from J, the junction contained 14 bases not matched to a gene. The CDR3 runs to 16 residues. The germline V gene encodes CDR1 MNHNS and CDR2 SASEGT. The CDR3 loop is CAGRPDRGWGTDTQYF. CDR3 nucleotide sequence: TGTGCCGGCCGACCCGACAGGGGATGGGGCACAGATACGCAGTATTTT.

CDR3: CASKTDRGGYTF. In nucleotides, the CDR3 is TGTGCCAGCAAGACAGACAGGGGCGGCTACACCTTC. The rearrangement links TRBV2 to TRBJ1-2, with 8 positions matching TRBD1. Per germline, CDR1 SNHLY and CDR2 FYNNEI. The CDR3 runs 12 residues. V gave up 7 bases and J gave up 8 bases; unmatched junction bases: 6.

This clonotype has just a few counts. The chain couples TRBV20-1 to TRBJ1-6; no firm D call. V lost 3 bases and J lost 2, with 5 bases in between. The CDR3 sequence is 13 residues long. Germline CDR1 and CDR2: DFQATT and SNEGSKA (reference sequence). The CDR3 spells CSASWAYNSPLHF. The CDR3, as DNA: TGCAGTGCTAGTTGGGCCTATAATTCACCCCTCCACTTT.

This clonotype was observed a handful of times. The chain employs TRBV27 and TRBJ2-3; TRBD1 matches at 9 bases. Trimming took 5 bases from V and 4 from J; bases not matched to a gene: 13. CDR1 and CDR2 from the germline V gene are MNHEY and SMNVEV (reference sequence). The CDR3 has 17 residues. CDR3 amino acids: CASSLLLGTGRADTQYF. CDR3 sequence (DNA): TGTGCCAGCAGTCTCTTGCTTGGGACAGGGAGAGCAGATACGCAGTATTTT.

The CDR3 region is CASSLYRLGTDSPLHF. DNA of the CDR3: TGCGCCAGCAGCTTGTATCGTCTCGGGACAGATTCACCCCTCCACTTT. The genes are TRBV5-1 and TRBJ1-6, with TRBD1 identical over 7 bases. V lost 1 base to trimming and J lost 8 bases; unmatched junction nucleotides: 9. This CDR3 has 16 amino acids. Germline CDR1 SGHRS, CDR2 YFSETQ.

This clonotype was detected only once. The chain combines TRBV12-3 or TRBV12-4 with TRBJ1-6; D is perhaps TRBD1 (5 bases). The V end was cut by 6 bases, the J end by 7 bases, with 7 bases between. The CDR3 has 12 residues. The CDR3 DNA reads TGTGCCAGCAGGGGGGGGAATTCACCCCTCCACTTT. It yields the protein CASRGGNSPLHF.

This clonotype was counted only a few times. The chain carries TRBV12-3 or TRBV12-4 and TRBJ1-3, with 7 bases matching TRBD1. This CDR3 contains 13 residues. V dropped 5 bases and J dropped 3; count of bases not matched to a gene: 1. The CDR3 DNA reads as TGTGCCAGCAGTCGGGACAGTGGAAACACCATATATTTT. This sequence encodes CASSRDSGNTIYF.

This clonotype occurred a few times. The chain combines TRBV10-3 with TRBJ1-5; D is undetermined. The germline V gene has CDR1 ENHRY and CDR2 SYGVKD. V dropped 0 bases and J dropped 0 bases, with 6 bases sitting between them. The CDR3 runs to 15 residues. CDR3 protein: CAISESQASNQPQHF. CDR3 sequence (DNA): TGTGCCATCAGTGAGTCCCAGGCTAGCAATCAGCCCCAGCATTTT.

This clonotype was found a few times. The chain carries TRBV20-1 and TRBJ2-3, with 7 bases identical to TRBD2. The ends lost 3 bases at V and 0 bases at J; junction bases unmatched: 6. Germline assignment: CDR1 DFQATT and CDR2 SNEGSKA (reference sequence). This CDR3 is 15 amino acids long. The CDR3 DNA is TGCAGTGCTAGCTCTGCGGGGGTCAGCACAGATACGCAGTATTTT. Translation: CSASSAGVSTDTQYF.